The T cell receptor beta chain under discussion was sequenced for a study of T cell repertoires in cytomegalovirus infection. CDR1 is MDHEN and CDR2 is SYDVKM in the germline V gene. The CDR3 loop spans 16 amino acids. The V gene end was trimmed by 7 bases and the J gene end by 4 bases; junction bases not matched to a gene: 7. General study findings and limits: CMV carriers with the relevant HLA were identified by cumulative public TCR beta family frequency. Predominance within the ex vivo response was attributable to HLA-C-restricted CMV-specific TCR beta clonotypes.

A single record per CDR3 protein comes from TCRdb applying MiXCR to the reads. Counted here are more than 150,000 distinct CDR3 sequences, about 21% occurring once; the ten biggest clones make up approximately 3%. Points on this clonotype: Its antigen remains unidentified.

Sequenced material: PBMCs. This sequence originates from a human donor in good health (CMV status not recorded). Some clones in this sample may be carry-over from other donors' samples. This rearrangement joins TRBV28 to TRBJ2-1, with 13 bases identical to TRBD2. In DNA form, the CDR3 reads TGTGCCAGCAACCTACTAGCGGGAGGGATGTACAATGAGCAGTTCTTC. Translation gives CASNLLAGGMYNEQFF.